This T cell receptor (beta chain) was sequenced for a study of blood T cells in healthy people across ages. Turning to the study itself: In model experiments, template switching was able to capture about one barcoded beta molecule for every two T cells that were present. Overall study findings and caveats: Unsorted PBMCs blocked a conclusive comparison of naive and antigen-experienced cells.

For this clonotype: Its antigen is unknown.

The V gene end was trimmed by 6 bases and the J gene end by 6 bases; junction bases not matched to a gene: 6. Per germline, CDR1 DFQATT and CDR2 SNEGSKA (reference sequence). The CDR3 is 13 residues long. Sample-barcoded 5' priming and a J-beta primer mix drove a second PCR of 7 to 11 cycles. Every cDNA was tagged by a template-switch adaptor with 12 random nucleotides. TCRdb fed the 5' RACE reads into MiXCR, producing one record per CDR3 protein. There are fewer than 1,000,000 distinct CDR3 sequences in the sample; around 42% occur only once, and around 21% lies in the top ten. Sequencing was performed on blood. The clonotype comes from a man between 60 and 70 years old in good health. V gene TRBV20-1 combines with J gene TRBJ2-1; TRBD1 matches at 9 bases. CDR3 DNA sequence: TGCAGTGCCCAGGGACAGGGATTCAATGAGCAGTTCTTC. Translated: CSAQGQGFNEQFF.